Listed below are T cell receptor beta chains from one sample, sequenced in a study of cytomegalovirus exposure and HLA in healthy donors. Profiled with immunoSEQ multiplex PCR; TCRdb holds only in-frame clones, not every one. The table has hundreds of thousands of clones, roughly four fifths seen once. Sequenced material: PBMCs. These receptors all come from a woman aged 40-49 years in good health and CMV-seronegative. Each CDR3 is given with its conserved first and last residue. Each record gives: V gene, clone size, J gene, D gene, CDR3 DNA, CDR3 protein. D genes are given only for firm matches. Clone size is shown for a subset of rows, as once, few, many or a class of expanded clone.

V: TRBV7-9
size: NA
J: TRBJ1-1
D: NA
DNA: TGTGCCAGCAGCTTAGACAGTAAGAACACTGAAGCTTTCTTT
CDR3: CASSLDSKNTEAFF

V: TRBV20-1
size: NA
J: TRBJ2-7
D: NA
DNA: TGCAGTGCTAGACGTACCTACGAGCAGTACTTC
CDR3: CSARRTYEQYF

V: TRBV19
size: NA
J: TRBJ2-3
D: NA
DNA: TGTGCCAGTAGTATAGGAGCTACCATAATCACAGATACGCAGTATTTT
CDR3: CASSIGATIITDTQYF

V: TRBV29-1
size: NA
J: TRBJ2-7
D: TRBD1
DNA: TGCAGCGTTGAAGATGACAGGGACGAGCAGTACTTC
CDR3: CSVEDDRDEQYF

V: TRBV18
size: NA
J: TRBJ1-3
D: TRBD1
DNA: TGTGCCAGCTCACCAGGGACAGGTGGATCTGGAAACACCATATATTTT
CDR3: CASSPGTGGSGNTIYF

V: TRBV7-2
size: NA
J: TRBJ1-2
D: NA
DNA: TGTGCCAGCAGCTTAGTCGGCAGGGGAGGCTACACCTTC
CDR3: CASSLVGRGGYTF

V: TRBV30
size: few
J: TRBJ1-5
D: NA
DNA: TGTGCCTGGAGTGTGGAAGGGGTAGGTCAGCCCCAGCATTTT
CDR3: CAWSVEGVGQPQHF

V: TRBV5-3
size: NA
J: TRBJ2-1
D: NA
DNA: TGTGCCAGAAGCTCGGACACGAGCTCCTACAATGAGCAGTTCTTC
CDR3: CARSSDTSSYNEQFF

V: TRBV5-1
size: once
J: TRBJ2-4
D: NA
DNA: TGCGCCAGCAGCTTGTCGGGCGGGGACGGGGGAAACATTCAGTACTTC
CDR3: CASSLSGGDGGNIQYF

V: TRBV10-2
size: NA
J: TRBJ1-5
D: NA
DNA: TGCGCCAGCAGTGAGTGGCCGGGACACTTAGCATCTAGCAATCAGCCCCAGCATTTT
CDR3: CASSEWPGHLASSNQPQHF

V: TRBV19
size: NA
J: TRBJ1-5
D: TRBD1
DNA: TGTGCCAGTCGCCCGGGGCAGGGGGCTTATAGCAATCAGCCCCAGCATTTT
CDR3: CASRPGQGAYSNQPQHF

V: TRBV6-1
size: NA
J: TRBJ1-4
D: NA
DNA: TGTGCCACTCACGACACCCTCGCAACTAATGAAAAACTGTTTTTT
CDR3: CATHDTLATNEKLFF

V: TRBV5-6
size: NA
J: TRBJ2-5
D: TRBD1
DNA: TGTGCCAGCAACTCAGGGGGCGCACGTGAGACCCAGTACTTC
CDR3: CASNSGGARETQYF

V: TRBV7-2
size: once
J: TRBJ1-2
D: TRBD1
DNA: TGTGCCAGCAGCTCGGACAGGTCGGGGGGCTACACCTTC
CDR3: CASSSDRSGGYTF

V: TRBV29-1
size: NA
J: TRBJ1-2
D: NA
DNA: TGCAGCGTTGAAGATCAGAGGCGCGCTAACTATGGCTACACCTTC
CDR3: CSVEDQRRANYGYTF

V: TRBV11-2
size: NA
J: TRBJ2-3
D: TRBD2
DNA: TGTGCCAGCAGCTTAGAGAGCCTAGCGGGGGGACGTAATACGCAGTATTTT
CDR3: CASSLESLAGGRNTQYF

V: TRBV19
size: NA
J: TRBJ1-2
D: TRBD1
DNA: TGTGCCAGTAGTACTGACCTCCCGGACAGGGTCGGTGGCTACACCTTC
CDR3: CASSTDLPDRVGGYTF

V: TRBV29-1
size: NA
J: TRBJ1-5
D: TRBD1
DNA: TGCAGCGTCGGAACAGGGGTCGGAGATCAGCCCCAGCATTTT
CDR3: CSVGTGVGDQPQHF

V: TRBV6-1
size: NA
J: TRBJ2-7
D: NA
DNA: TGTGCCAGCAGTGCTCTCGACGAGCAGTACTTC
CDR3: CASSALDEQYF

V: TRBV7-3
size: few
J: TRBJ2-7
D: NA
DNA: TGTGCCAGCTCGGCGGATCCCAGCTCCTACGAGCAGTACTTC
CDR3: CASSADPSSYEQYF

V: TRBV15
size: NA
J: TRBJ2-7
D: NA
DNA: TGTGCCACCAGCAGAGATCCTCCCGATGGCAACGAGCAGTACTTC
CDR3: CATSRDPPDGNEQYF

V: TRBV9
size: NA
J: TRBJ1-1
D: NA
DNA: TGTGCCAGCAGCGCAGGGTCCGGGACTGAAGCTTTCTTT
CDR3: CASSAGSGTEAFF

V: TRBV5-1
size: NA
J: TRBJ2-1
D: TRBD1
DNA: TGCGCCAGCAGCTCCCGGGACAGTACCTACAATGAGCAGTTCTTC
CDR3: CASSSRDSTYNEQFF